The 6 T cell receptor beta chains listed next were all sequenced from one sample in a study of control samples from healthy donors and cancer patients. The method was immunoSEQ multiplex PCR; TCRdb's version includes in-frame clones alone and lacks a portion of them. Among roughly 130,000 clones listed, about nine tenths were seen once. Sequences were obtained from blood. These TCRs come from a woman in her 30s in good health.

The rearrangement joins TRBV7-8 to TRBJ2-7; 14 nucleotides line up with TRBD2. The CDR3 is 17 residues long. The germline gives CDR1 SGHVS, CDR2 FQNEAQ. Unmatched junction bases numbered 11, after V lost 7 bases and J lost 3 bases. The CDR3 here is CASNPGLAGGYGYEQYF. CDR3 sequence (DNA): TGTGCCAGCAACCCAGGACTAGCGGGAGGCTATGGCTACGAGCAGTACTTC.

V is TRBV7-9 and J is TRBJ2-1, with D perhaps given as TRBD1 or TRBD2 (5 bases each). Per germline, CDR1 SEHNR and CDR2 FQNEAQ (reference sequence). Trimming shortened V by 5 bases and J by 0 bases, and 14 bases separated the two germline ends. The CDR3 runs 16 residues. This chain's CDR3 is CASSEGTVSSYNEQFF. Here the CDR3 DNA reads TGTGCCAGCAGCGAAGGGACGGTTAGCTCCTACAATGAGCAGTTCTTC. The variable domain in full, completed from reference TRBV7-9 and TRBJ2-1, reads DTGVSQNPRHKITKRGQNVTFRCDPISEHNRLYWYRQTLGQGPEFLTYFQNEAQLEKSRLLSDRFSAERPKGSFSTLEIQRTEQGDSAMYLCASSEGTVSSYNEQFFGPGTRLTVL.

This rearrangement joins TRBV14 to TRBJ2-7, with unresolved D. The CDR3 is made up of 13 amino acids. Germline V CDR1 and CDR2: SGHDN, FVKESK. With 0 bases removed from V and 7 bases from J, the gap between germline ends came to 10 bases. The DNA for the CDR3 is TGTGCCAGCAGCCAAGATCGAACTGAAGAGCAGTACTTC. Residues: CASSQDRTEEQYF.

This sequence joins TRBV5-1 and TRBJ2-1; tentative D call: TRBD1 (5 bases). Trimming pared 1 base from V and 4 bases from J, leaving 9 bases between. The CDR3 spans 14 residues. CDR1 and CDR2 (germline): SGHRS, YFSETQ. The CDR3: CASSLQGLYNEQFF. The CDR3 region has the DNA TGCGCCAGCAGCTTGCAGGGCTTGTACAATGAGCAGTTCTTC.

The chain recombines TRBV9 with TRBJ1-5, with 7 positions matching TRBD1. The germline V gene has CDR1 SGDLS and CDR2 YYNGEE. V shed 4 bases and J 3 bases; nucleotides not matched to a gene: 4. The CDR3 spans 14 residues. Written as DNA, the CDR3 is TGTGCCAGCAGCAACGGACAGGACAATCAGCCCCAGCATTTT. Its protein is CASSNGQDNQPQHF.

This sequence joins TRBV7-9 and TRBJ2-2; D gene ambiguous. The germline V gene encodes CDR1 SEHNR and CDR2 FQNEAQ (reference sequence). V was trimmed by 1 base and J by 3 bases, leaving 12 bases between them. The CDR3 length is 16 residues. In nucleotides, the CDR3 is TGTGCCAGCAGCTTAGTTCTGGGTGGAGACACCGGGGAGCTGTTTTTT. As protein: CASSLVLGGDTGELFF.